One and the same sample provided the 3 T cell receptor beta chains below, sequenced in a study of cytomegalovirus exposure and HLA in healthy donors. Primers included in the PCR were 60 Vbeta and 13 Jbeta primers. The assay was immunoSEQ multiplex PCR, and TCRdb's table has in-frame clones only and misses some. The data show more than 150,000 clones, over 65% seen once. Source material: PBMCs. The receptors here all came from a woman in her forties or fifties in good health and CMV-seropositive.

The chain is built from TRBV10-3 and TRBJ2-5; TRBD1 aligns across 7 bases. Unmatched junction bases numbered 7, after V lost 4 bases and J lost 5 bases. Germline values: CDR1 ENHRY, CDR2 SYGVKD. The CDR3 covers 14 residues. CDR3 region: CAISGQTGAETQYF. In DNA, the CDR3 is TGTGCCATCAGTGGGCAAACAGGGGCCGAGACCCAGTACTTC.

The J gene is TRBJ2-7, the V gene TRBV6-1; TRBD2 aligns across 7 bases. Trimming removed 7 bases from V and 0 bases from J; junction bases left unmatched: 6. Looked up from germline, CDR1 is MNHNS and CDR2 is SASEGT. CDR3 length: 14 residues. For the CDR3, the DNA is TGTGCCAGCAAGGCTAGCGGAAGCTCCTACGAGCAGTACTTC. Encoded protein: CASKASGSSYEQYF.

The chain couples TRBV4-1 to TRBJ2-5, with D possibly matching TRBD1 (6 bases). The V gene's germline CDR1 is MGHRA and CDR2 YSYEKL. The CDR3 is 15 amino acids. V was shortened by 1 base and J by 5 bases, with 14 bases between the two germline ends. The CDR3 sequence: CASSQAQGDAETQYF. Here the CDR3 DNA reads TGCGCCAGCAGCCAAGCACAGGGAGATGCGGAGACCCAGTACTTC.